This T cell receptor (beta chain) comes out of a study of blood T cells in healthy people across ages. The ends were cut back, 6 bases at V and 4 bases at J, with 11 bases in the middle. CDR3 length equals 13 residues. CDR1 and CDR2 (germline): MNHEY, SVGAGI. Many counts were recorded for this clonotype. The second PCR ran roughly 6 to 12 cycles with a sample-barcoded 5' primer and J-beta primers. Individual samples furnished no less than 2.5 million CDR3-containing paired-end reads apiece. TCRdb processed the 5' RACE reads anew with MiXCR; each CDR3 protein has one entry. Of hundreds of thousands of distinct CDR3 sequences listed, around 30% are singletons.

This chain uses TRBV6-5 with TRBJ2-3; D tentatively reads TRBD1 or TRBD2 (6 bases each). Source material: blood. This receptor was taken from a woman aged 80 or over in good health. Here the CDR3 DNA reads TGTGCCAGCAGATACAGGGAGGCAGATACGCAGTATTTT. Translating it yields CASRYREADTQYF.